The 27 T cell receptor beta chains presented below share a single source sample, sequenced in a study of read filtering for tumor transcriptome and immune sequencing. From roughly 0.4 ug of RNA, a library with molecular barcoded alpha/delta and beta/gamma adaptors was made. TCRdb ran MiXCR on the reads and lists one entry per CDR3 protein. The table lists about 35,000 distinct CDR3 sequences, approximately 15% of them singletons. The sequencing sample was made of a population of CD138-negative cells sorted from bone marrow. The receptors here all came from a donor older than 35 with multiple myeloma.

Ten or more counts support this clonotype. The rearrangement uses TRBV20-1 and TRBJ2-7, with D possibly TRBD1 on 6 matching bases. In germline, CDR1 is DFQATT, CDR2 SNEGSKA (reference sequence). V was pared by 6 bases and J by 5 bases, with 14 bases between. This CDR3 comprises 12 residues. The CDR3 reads CSAGDQGNEQYF. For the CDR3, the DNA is TGCAGTGCGGGGGACCAGGGGAACGAGCAGTACTTC.

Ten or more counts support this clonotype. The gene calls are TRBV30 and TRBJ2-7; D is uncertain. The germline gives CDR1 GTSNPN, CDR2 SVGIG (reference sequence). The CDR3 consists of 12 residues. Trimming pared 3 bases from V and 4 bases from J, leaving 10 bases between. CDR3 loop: CAWSKPRYEQYF. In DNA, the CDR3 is TGTGCCTGGAGCAAGCCCCGATACGAGCAGTACTTC.

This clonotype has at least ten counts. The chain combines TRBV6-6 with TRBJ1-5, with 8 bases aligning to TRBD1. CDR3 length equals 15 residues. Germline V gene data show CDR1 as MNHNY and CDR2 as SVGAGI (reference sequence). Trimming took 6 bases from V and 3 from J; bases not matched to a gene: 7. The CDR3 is CASSQGADHNQPQHF. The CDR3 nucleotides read TGTGCCAGCAGCCAGGGGGCGGACCACAATCAGCCCCAGCATTTT.

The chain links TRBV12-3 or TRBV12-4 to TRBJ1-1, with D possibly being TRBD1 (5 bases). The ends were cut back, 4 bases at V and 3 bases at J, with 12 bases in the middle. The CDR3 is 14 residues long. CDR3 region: CASSSIPQDTEAFF. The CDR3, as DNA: TGTGCCAGCAGTTCCATTCCACAGGACACTGAAGCTTTCTTT.

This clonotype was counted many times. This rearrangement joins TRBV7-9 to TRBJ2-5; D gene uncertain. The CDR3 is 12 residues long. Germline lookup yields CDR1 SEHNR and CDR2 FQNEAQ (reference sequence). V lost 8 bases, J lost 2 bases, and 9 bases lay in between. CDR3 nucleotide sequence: TGTGCCAGCGGCGCGTCTCAAGAGACCCAGTACTTC. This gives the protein CASGASQETQYF. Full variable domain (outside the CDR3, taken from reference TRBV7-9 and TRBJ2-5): DTGVSQNPRHKITKRGQNVTFRCDPISEHNRLYWYRQTLGQGPEFLTYFQNEAQLEKSRLLSDRFSAERPKGSFSTLEIQRTEQGDSAMYLCASGASQETQYFGPGTRLLVL.

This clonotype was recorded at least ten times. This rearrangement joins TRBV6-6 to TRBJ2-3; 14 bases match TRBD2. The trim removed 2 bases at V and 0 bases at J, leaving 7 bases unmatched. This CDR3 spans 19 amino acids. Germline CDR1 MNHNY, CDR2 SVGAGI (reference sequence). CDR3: CASSYPTSGGAISTDTQYF. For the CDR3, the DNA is TGTGCCAGCAGTTACCCGACTAGCGGGGGGGCGATCAGCACAGATACGCAGTATTTT.

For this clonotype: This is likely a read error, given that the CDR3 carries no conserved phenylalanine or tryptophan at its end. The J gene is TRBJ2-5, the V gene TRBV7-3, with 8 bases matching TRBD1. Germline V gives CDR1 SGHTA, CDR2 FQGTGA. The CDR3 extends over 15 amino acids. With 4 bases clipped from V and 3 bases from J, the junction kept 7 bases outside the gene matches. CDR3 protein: CASSSLGQGEETQYL. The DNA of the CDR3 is TGTGCCAGCAGCTCCTTAGGACAGGGTGAAGAGACCCAGTACCTC.

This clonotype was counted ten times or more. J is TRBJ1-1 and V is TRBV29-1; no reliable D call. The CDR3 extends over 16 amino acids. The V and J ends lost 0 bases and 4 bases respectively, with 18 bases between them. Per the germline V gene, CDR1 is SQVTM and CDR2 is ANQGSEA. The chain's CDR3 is CSVEDLVSAFSTEAFF. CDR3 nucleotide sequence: TGCAGCGTTGAAGATCTGGTCAGCGCATTTTCCACTGAAGCTTTCTTT.

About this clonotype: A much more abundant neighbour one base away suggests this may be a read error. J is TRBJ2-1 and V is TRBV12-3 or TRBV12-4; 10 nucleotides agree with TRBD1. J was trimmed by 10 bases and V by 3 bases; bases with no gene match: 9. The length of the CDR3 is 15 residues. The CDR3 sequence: CASSLDRGGPYEQFF. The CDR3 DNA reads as TGTGCCAGCAGTTTGGACAGGGGGGGTCCCTACGAGCAGTTCTTC.

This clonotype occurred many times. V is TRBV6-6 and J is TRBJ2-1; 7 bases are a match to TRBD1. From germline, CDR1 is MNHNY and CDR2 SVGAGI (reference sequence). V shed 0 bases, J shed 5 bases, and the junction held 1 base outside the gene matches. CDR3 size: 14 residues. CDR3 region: CASSYSTGHNEQFF. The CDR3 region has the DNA TGTGCCAGCAGTTACTCGACAGGGCACAATGAGCAGTTCTTC.

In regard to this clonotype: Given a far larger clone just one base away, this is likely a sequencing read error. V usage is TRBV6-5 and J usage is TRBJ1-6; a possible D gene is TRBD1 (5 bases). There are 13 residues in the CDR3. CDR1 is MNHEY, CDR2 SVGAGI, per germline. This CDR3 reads CASSYGANTEASF. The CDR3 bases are TGTGCCAGCAGTTACGGGGCGAACACTGAAGCTTCCTTT.

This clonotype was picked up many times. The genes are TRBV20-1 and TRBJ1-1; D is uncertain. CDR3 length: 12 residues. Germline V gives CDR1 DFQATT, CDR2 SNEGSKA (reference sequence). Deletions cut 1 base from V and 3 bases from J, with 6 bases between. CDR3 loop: CSARVMDTEAFF. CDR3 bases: TGCAGTGCTAGAGTGATGGACACTGAAGCTTTCTTT.

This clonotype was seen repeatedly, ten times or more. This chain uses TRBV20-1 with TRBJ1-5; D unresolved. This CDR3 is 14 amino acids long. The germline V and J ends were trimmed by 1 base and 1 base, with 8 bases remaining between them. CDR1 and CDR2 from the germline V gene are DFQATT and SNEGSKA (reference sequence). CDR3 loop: CSARVGQSNQPQHF. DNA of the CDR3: TGCAGTGCTAGAGTTGGGCAGAGCAATCAGCCCCAGCATTTT.

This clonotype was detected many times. The CDR3 DNA reads TGCAGTGCTAGATCCCCACAGGGATTCCCTGAAGCTTTCTTT. Amino acids: CSARSPQGFPEAFF. The V and J genes are TRBV20-1 and TRBJ1-1; D is perhaps TRBD1 (6 bases). Germline values: CDR1 DFQATT, CDR2 SNEGSKA (reference sequence). CDR3 size: 14 residues. V dropped 2 bases and J dropped 6 bases, with 16 bases sitting between them.

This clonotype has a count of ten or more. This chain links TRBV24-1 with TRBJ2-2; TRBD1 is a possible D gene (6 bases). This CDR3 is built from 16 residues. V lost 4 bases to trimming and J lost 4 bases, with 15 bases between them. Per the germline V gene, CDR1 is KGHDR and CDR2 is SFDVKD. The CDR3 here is CATSDPTGLRTGELFF. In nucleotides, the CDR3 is TGTGCCACCAGTGACCCCACAGGGCTCCGCACCGGGGAGCTGTTTTTT.

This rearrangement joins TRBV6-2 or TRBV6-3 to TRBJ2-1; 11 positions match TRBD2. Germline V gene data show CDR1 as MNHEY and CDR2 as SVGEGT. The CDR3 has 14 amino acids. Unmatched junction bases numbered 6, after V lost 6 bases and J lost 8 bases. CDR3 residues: CASRVAGGDDEQFF. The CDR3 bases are TGTGCCAGCAGAGTAGCGGGGGGGGACGATGAGCAGTTCTTC.

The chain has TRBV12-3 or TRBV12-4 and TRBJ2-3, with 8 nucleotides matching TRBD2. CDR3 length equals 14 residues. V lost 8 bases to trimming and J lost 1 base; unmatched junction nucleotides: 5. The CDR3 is CASSGTRRTDTQYF. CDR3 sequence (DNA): TGTGCCAGCTCCGGGACTAGGCGCACAGATACGCAGTATTTT.

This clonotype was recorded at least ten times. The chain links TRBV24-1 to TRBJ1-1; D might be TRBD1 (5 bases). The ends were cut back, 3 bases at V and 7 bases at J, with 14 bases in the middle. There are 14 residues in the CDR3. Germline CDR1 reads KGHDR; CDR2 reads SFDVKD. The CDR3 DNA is TGTGCCACCAGTGATGGGGGACGTGATGATGAAGCTTTCTTT. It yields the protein CATSDGGRDDEAFF.

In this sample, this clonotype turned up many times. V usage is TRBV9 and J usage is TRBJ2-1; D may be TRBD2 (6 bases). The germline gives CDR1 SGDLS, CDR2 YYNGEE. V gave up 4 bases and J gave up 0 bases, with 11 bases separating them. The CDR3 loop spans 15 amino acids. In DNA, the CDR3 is TGTGCCAGCAGCCAAAAGGGAGGCTCCTACAATGAGCAGTTCTTC. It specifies CASSQKGGSYNEQFF.

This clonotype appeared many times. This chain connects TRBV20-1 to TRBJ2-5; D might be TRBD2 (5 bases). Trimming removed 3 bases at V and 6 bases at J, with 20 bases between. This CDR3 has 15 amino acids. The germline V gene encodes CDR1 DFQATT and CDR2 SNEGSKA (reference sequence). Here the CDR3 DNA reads TGCAGTGCTAGGGTGGGAGCGAATAATCGGAAGACCCAGTACTTC. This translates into CSARVGANNRKTQYF.

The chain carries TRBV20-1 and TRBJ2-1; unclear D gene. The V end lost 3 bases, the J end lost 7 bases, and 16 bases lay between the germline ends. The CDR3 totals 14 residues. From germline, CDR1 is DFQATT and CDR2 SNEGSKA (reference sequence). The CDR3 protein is CSARKPAKRNEQFF. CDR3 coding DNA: TGCAGTGCTAGGAAACCTGCTAAGAGGAATGAGCAGTTCTTC.

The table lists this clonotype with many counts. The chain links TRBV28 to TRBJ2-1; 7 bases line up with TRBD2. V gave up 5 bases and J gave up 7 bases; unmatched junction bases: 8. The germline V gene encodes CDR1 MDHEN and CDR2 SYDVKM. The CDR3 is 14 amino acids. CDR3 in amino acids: CASSPSLGRNEQFF. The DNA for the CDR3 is TGTGCCAGCAGTCCCTCCCTCGGGAGGAATGAGCAGTTCTTC.

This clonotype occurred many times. CDR3 region: CASSLEGARNAEAFF. CDR3 bases: TGCGCCAGCAGCTTGGAAGGGGCACGTAACGCTGAAGCTTTCTTT. The chain recombines TRBV5-1 with TRBJ1-1; D is perhaps TRBD1 (5 bases). This CDR3 spans 15 amino acids. The germline V gene has CDR1 SGHRS and CDR2 YFSETQ. V was trimmed by 0 bases and J by 6 bases, leaving 15 bases between them.

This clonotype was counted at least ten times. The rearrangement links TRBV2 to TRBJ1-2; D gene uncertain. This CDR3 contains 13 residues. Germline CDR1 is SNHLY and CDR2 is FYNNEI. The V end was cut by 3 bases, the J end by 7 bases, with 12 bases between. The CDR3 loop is CASSDDAGRGYTF. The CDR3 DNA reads TGTGCCAGCAGTGATGATGCAGGACGTGGCTACACCTTC.

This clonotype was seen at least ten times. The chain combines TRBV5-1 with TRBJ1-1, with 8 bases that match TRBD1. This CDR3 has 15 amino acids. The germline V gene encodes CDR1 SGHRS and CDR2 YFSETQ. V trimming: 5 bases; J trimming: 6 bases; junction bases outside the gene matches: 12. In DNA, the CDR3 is TGCGCCAGCAGTACCCTCGCCGGGACAGGTTCTGAAGCTTTCTTT. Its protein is CASSTLAGTGSEAFF.

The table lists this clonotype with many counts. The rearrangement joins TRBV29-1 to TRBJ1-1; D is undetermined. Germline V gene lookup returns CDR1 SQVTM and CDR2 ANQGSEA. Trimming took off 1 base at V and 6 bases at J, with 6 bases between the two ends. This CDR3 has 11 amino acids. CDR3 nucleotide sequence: TGCAGCGTTGAAGTCCCCCCTGAAGCTTTCTTT. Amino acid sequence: CSVEVPPEAFF.

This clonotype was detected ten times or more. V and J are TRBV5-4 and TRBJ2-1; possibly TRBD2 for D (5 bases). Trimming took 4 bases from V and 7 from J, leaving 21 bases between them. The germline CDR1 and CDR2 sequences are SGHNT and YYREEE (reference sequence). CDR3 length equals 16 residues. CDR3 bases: TGTGCCAGCAGCCGGGAACCTACCTCTTCCGGGAATGAGCAGTTCTTC. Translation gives CASSREPTSSGNEQFF.